This T cell receptor (beta chain) was obtained from a study of blood T cell repertoires in COVID-19. At the level of the study: Samples came from the United States, Italy and Spain, spanning acute and convalescent COVID-19. The analysed material was cDNA or gDNA that came from T cells, B-cell-depleted T cells, or PBMCs.

Per the original data handling: Nucleated cell number was recorded as an estimate derived from reference gene primer amplification. TCRdb's table, derived via immunoSEQ multiplex PCR, lists solely in-frame clones and lacks some. The DNA was the basis for D and trimming; V, J and clone size are from that table. The repertoire includes hundreds of thousands of clones, about four fifths of them detected once, and 7% to 10% sits in the top ten. The V end was cut by 6 bases, the J end by 5 bases, with 21 bases between. CDR1 and CDR2 (germline): KGHDR, SFDVKD. This CDR3 region has 16 residues. The receptor was derived from a woman aged 45-65 years with acute or convalescent COVID-19. The rearrangement links TRBV24-1 to TRBJ2-5, with D maybe TRBD2 (8 bases). The source material was peripheral blood. The CDR3, as DNA: TGTGCCACCAGTCCCACCCCGGGAGGGGGCAGGGAGACCCAGTACTTC. Translating it yields CATSPTPGGGRETQYF.